This TCR beta chain was sequenced during a study of radiotherapy plus CTLA-4 blockade in lung cancer. Study at large: Among all patients, about 19% showed objective responses, while more than 25% had disease control. Study-level findings and limits: Early blood T cell clone changes and increased post-radiation serum interferon-beta were reportedly the strongest response predictors. In blood, TCR clones derived from the tumor expanded after radiotherapy plus ipilimumab.

Of note for this clone: Its matching antigen is unknown.

The method was immunoSEQ multiplex PCR; TCRdb's version includes in-frame clones alone and lacks a portion of them. The profile shows 100,000 or so clones, around four fifths of them singletons. V lost 5 bases, J lost 2 bases, and 6 bases stayed unmatched. Germline loops: CDR1 MNHEY, CDR2 SMNVEV (reference sequence). This CDR3 has 16 amino acids. The TCR sequence derives from a human donor with non-small cell lung cancer that progressed on radiotherapy plus ipilimumab. The chain recombines TRBV27 with TRBJ2-3; TRBD2 aligns across 11 bases. Sequences were derived from peripheral blood, sampled from a patient treated with radiotherapy plus ipilimumab. The CDR3 region is CASSPYSGGATDTQYF. The CDR3 DNA reads as TGTGCCAGCAGTCCCTATAGCGGGGGGGCCACAGATACGCAGTATTTT.